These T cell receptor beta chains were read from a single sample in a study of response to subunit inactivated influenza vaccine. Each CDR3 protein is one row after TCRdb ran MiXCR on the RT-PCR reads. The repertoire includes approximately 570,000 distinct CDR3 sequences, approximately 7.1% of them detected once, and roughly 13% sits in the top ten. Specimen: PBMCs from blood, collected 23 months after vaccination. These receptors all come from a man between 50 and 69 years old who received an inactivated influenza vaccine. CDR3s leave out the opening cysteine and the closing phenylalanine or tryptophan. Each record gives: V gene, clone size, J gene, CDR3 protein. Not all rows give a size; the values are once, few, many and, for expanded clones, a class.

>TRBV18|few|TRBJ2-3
ASSPQVSDTQY
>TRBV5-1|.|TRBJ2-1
ASSSGTSSNEQF
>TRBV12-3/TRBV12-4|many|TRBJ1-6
ASSLAHGGSPLH
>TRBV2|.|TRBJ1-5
ASRLGQGANQPQH
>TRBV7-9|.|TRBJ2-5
ASSYATSGLPGETRY
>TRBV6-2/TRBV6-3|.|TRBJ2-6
ASRRLAEVSGANVLT
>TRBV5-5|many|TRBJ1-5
ASSLGARTGQPQH
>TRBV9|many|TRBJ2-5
ASSVGSREETQY
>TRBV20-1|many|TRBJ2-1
SARENTSGARRYNEQF
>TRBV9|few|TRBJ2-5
ASSPRAGRETQY
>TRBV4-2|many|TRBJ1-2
ASSQVEGQNYGYT
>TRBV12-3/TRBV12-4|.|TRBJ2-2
ASSLGVSGRTRELF
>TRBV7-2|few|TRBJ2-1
ASSAGLAGANEQF
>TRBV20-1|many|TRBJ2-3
SARDGPSGLPNTQY
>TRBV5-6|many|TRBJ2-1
ASSLAGTIYNEQF
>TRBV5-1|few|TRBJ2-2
ASSHELGELF
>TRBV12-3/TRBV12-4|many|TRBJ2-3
ATREASGPDTQY
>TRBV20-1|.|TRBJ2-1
SALGTGHYNEQF
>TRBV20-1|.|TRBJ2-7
SARLAGRSYEQY
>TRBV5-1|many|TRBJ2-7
ATRAGQGGYEQY
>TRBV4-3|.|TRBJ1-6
ASSRGGQGGYNSPLH
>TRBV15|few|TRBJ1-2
ATSTRQGGYT
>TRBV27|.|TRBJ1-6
ASSLAAGIDSPLH
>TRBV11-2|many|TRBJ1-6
ASSRGQWVVKSPLH
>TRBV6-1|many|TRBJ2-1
ASSQDWLDEQF
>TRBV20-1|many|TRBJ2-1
SSGRRNNEQF
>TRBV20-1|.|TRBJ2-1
SASRGWNNEQF
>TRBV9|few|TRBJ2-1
ASSEGLAGVNEQF
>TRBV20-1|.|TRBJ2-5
SAKIPGWGETQY
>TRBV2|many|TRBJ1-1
ASRMTGGTEAF
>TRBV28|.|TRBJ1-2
ASSWSSYGYT
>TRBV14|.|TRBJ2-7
ASSRDRAPLDEQY
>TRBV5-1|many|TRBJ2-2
ASSSMTGGHTGELF
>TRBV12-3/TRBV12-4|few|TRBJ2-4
ASSSPYLAKNIQY
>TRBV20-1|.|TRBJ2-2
SALNRGLNTGELF
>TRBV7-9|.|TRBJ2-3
ASSFDQGGTQY
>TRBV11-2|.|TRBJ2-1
ASSSRGTYNEQF
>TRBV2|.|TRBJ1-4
ASSEIGQGDATNEKLF
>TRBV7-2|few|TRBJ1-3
ASSQQGATGNTIY
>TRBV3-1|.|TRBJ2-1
ASSLYRRGYNEQF
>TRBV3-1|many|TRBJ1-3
ASSQTAFSSGNTIY
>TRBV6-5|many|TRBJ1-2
ASSYYPGSYGYT
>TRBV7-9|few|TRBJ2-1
ASSPPTAYNEQF
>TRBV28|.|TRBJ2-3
ASTLGGSTDTQY
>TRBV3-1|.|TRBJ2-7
ASSQAGAVSYEQY
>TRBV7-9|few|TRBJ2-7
ASSTTGLRTYEQY
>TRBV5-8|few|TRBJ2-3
ASSLEGHTDTQY
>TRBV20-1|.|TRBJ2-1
SARDFAGLGNEQF
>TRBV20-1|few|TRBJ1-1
SASKGHLEAF